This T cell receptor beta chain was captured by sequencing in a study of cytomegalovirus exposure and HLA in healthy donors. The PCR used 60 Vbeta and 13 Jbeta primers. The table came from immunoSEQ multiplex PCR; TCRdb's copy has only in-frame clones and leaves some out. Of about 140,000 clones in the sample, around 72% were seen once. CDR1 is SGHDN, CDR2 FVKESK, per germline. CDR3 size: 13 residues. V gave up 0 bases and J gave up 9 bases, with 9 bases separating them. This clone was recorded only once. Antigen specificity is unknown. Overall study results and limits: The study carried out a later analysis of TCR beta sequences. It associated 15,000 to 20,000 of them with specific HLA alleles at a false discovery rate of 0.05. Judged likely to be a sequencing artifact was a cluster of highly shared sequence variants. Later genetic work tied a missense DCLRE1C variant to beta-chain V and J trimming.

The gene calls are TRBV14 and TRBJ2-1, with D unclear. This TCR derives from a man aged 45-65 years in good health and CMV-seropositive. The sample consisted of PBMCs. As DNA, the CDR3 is TGTGCCAGCAGCCAAGACCCCTACCGTGAGCAGTTCTTC. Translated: CASSQDPYREQFF.